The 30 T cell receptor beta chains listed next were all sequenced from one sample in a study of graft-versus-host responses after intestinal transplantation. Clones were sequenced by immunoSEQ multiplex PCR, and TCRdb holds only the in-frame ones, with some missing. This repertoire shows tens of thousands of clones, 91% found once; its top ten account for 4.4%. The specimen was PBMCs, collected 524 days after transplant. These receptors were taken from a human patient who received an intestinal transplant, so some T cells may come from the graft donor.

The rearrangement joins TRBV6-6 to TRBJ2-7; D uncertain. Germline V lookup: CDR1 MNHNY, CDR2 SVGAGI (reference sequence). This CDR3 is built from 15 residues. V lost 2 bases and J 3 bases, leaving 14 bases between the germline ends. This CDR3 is CASSYRSLGNYEQYF. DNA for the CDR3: TGTGCCAGCAGTTACAGGAGTTTAGGTAACTACGAGCAGTACTTC.

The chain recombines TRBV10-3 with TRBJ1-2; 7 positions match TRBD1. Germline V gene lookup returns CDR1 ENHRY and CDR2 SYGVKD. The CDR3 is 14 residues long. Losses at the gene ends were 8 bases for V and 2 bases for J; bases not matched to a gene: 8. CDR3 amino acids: CAIDRVLKNYGYTF. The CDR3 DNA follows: TGTGCCATCGACAGGGTACTAAAGAACTATGGCTACACCTTC.

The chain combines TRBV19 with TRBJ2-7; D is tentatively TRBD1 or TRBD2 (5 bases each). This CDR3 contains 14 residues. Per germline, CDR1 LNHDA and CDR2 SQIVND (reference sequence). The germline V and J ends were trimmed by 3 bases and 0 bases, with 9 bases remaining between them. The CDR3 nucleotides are TGTGCCAGTAGTATTCGGGGACCCTCCTACGAGCAGTACTTC. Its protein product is CASSIRGPSYEQYF.

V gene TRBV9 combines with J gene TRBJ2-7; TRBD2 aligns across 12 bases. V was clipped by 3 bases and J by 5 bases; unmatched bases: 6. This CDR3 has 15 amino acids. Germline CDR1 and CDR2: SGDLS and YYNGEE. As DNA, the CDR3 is TGTGCCAGCAGCGCCCGACTAGCGGGAGTGAACGAGCAGTACTTC. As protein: CASSARLAGVNEQYF.

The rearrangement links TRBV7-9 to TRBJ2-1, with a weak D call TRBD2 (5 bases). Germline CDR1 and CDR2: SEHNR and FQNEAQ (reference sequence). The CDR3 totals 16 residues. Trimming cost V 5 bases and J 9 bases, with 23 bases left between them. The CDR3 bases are TGTGCCAGCAGCCCGGTAATCCTACTGACCCGGGGTGAGCAGTTCTTC. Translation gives CASSPVILLTRGEQFF.

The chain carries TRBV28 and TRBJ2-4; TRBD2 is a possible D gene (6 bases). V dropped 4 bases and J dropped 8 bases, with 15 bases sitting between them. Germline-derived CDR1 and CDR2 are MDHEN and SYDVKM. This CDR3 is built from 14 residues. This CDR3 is CASSSGGSWDIQYF. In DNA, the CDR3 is TGTGCCAGCAGTTCCGGGGGTTCGTGGGACATTCAGTACTTC.

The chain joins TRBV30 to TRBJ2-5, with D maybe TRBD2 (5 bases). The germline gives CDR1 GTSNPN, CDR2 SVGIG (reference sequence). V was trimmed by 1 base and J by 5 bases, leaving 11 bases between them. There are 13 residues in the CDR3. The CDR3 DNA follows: TGTGCCTGGAGTGCCGGAGGCCATGAGACCCAGTACTTC. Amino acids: CAWSAGGHETQYF.

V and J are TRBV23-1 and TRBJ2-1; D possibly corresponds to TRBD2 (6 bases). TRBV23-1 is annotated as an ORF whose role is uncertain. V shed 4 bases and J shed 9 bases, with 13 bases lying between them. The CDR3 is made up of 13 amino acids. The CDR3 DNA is TGCGCCAGCAGTCGGGGCAGGGAGGTTGAGCAGTTCTTC. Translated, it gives CASSRGREVEQFF.

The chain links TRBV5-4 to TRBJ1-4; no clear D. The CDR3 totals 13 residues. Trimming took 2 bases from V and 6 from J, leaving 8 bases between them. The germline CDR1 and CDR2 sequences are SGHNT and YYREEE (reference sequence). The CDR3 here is CASSFELDEKLFF. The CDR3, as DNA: TGTGCCAGCAGCTTTGAGCTAGATGAAAAACTGTTTTTT. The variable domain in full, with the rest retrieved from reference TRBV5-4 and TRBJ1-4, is ETGVTQSPTHLIKTRGQQVTLRCSSQSGHNTVSWYQQALGQGPQFIFQYYREEENGRGNFPPRFSGLQFPNYSSELNVNALELDDSALYLCASSFELDEKLFFGSGTQLSVL.

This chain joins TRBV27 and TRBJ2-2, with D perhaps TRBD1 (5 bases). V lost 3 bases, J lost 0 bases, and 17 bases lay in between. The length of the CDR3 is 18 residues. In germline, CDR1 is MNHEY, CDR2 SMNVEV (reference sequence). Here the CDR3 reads CASSFRQPGITNTGELFF. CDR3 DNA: TGTGCCAGCAGTTTCCGACAGCCGGGCATTACGAACACCGGGGAGCTGTTTTTT.

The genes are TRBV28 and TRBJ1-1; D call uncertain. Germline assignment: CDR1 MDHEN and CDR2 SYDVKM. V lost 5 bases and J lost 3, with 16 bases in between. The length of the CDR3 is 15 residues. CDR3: CASSPMTTDYTEAFF. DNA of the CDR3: TGTGCCAGCAGTCCTATGACCACTGACTACACTGAAGCTTTCTTT.

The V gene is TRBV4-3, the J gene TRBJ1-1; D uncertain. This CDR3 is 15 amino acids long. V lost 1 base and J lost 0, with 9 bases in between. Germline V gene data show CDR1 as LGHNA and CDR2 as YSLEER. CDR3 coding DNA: TGCGCCAGCAGCCAAGGTCGGACGGTGAACACTGAAGCTTTCTTT. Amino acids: CASSQGRTVNTEAFF.

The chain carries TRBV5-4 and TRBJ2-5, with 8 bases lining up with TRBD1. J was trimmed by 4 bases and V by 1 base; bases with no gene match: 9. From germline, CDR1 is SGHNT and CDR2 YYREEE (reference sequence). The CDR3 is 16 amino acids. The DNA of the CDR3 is TGTGCCAGCAGCTTGCTCCTAGGACAGGGTGGAGAGACCCAGTACTTC. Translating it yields CASSLLLGQGGETQYF.

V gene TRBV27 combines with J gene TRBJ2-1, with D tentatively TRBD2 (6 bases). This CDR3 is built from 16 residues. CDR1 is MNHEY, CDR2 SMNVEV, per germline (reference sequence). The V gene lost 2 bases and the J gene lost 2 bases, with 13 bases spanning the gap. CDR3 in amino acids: CASSLGAPGAYNEQFF. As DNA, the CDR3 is TGTGCCAGCAGTTTAGGCGCCCCGGGGGCCTACAATGAGCAGTTCTTC.

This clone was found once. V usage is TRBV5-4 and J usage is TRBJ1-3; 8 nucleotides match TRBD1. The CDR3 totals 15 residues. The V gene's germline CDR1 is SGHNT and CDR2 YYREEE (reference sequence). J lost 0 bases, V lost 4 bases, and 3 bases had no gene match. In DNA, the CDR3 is TGTGCCAGCAGCGGCGGGACAGGCTCTGGAAACACCATATATTTT. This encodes CASSGGTGSGNTIYF. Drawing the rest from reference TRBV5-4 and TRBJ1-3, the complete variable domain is ETGVTQSPTHLIKTRGQQVTLRCSSQSGHNTVSWYQQALGQGPQFIFQYYREEENGRGNFPPRFSGLQFPNYSSELNVNALELDDSALYLCASSGGTGSGNTIYFGEGSWLTVV.

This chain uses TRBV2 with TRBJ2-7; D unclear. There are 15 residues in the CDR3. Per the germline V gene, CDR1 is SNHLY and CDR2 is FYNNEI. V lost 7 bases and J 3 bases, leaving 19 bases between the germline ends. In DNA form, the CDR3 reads TGTGCCAGCAATTCTCCCACGAAGGACCTCTACGAGCAGTACTTC. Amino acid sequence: CASNSPTKDLYEQYF.

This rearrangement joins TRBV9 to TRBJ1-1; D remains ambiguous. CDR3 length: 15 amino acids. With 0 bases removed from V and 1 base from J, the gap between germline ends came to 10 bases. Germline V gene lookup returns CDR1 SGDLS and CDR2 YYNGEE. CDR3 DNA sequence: TGTGCCAGCAGCGTAGACCCGGGATCGAACACTGAAGCTTTCTTT. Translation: CASSVDPGSNTEAFF.

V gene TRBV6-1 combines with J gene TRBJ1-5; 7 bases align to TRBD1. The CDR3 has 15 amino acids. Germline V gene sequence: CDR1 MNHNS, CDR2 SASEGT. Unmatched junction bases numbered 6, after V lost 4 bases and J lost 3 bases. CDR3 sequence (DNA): TGTGCCAGCAGTGGGGTCGGGACAGCCAATCAGCCCCAGCATTTT. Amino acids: CASSGVGTANQPQHF.

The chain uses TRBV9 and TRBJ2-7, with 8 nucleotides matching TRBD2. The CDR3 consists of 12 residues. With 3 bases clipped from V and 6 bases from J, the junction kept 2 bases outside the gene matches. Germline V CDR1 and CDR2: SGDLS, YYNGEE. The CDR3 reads CASSALAGEQYF. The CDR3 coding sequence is TGTGCCAGCAGCGCCCTAGCGGGCGAGCAGTACTTC.

Here the CDR3 DNA reads TGTGCCAGCAGCTTAAAAAGGGATCACGAGCAGTACTTC. Translation gives CASSLKRDHEQYF. The gene calls are TRBV7-9 and TRBJ2-7; the D is unclear. Germline CDR1 and CDR2: SEHNR and FQNEAQ (reference sequence). V was trimmed by 2 bases and J by 5 bases, leaving 10 bases between them. The CDR3 consists of 13 residues.

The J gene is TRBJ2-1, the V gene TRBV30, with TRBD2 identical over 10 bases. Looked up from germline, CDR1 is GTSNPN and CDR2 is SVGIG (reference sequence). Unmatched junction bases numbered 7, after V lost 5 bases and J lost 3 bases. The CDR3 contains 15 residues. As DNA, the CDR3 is TGTGCCTGGTCACAGACTAGCGGGTTCTACAATGAGCAGTTCTTC. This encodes CAWSQTSGFYNEQFF.

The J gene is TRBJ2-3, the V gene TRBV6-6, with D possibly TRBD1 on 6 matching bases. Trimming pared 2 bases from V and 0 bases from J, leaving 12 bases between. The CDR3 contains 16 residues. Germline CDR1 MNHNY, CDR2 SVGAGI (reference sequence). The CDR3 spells CASSYRPGHSTDTQYF. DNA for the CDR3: TGTGCCAGCAGTTACCGACCGGGACACAGCACAGATACGCAGTATTTT.

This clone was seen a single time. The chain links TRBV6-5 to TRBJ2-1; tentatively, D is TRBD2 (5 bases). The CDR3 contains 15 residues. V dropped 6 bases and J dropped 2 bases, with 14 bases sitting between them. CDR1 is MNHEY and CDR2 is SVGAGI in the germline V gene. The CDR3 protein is CASSPLAVAYNEQFF. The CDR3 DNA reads TGTGCCAGCAGCCCCCTAGCTGTAGCCTACAATGAGCAGTTCTTC.

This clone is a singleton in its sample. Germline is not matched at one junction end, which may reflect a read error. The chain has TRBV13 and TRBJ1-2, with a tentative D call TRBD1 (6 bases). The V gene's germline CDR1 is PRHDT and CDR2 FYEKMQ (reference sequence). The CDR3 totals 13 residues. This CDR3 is CAGSLGRGDGYTF. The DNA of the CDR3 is TGTGCCGGCAGCCTCGGGAGGGGGGATGGCTACACCTTC.

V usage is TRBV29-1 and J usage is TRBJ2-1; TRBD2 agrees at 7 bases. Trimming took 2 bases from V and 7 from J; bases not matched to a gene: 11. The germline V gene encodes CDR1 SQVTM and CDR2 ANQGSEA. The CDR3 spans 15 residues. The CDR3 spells CSVEIGFTGRNEQFF. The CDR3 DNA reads TGCAGCGTTGAAATAGGCTTTACCGGGAGGAATGAGCAGTTCTTC.

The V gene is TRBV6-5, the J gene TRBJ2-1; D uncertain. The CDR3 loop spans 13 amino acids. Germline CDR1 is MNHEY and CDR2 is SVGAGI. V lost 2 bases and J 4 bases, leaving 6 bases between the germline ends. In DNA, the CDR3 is TGTGCCAGCAGTTACGGGTTATACAATGAGCAGTTCTTC. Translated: CASSYGLYNEQFF.

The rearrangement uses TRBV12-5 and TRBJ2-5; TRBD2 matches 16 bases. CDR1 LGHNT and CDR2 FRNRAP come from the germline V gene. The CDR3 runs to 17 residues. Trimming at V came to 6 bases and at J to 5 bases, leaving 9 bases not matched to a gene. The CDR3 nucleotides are TGTGCTAGTGGCGCCGGGACTAGCGGGAGGGCCCGGGAGACCCAGTACTTC. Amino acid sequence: CASGAGTSGRARETQYF.

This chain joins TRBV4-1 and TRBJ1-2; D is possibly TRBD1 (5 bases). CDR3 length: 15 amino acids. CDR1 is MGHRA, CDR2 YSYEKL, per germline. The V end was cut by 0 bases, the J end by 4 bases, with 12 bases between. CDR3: CASSQEKGFSYGYTF. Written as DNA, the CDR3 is TGCGCCAGCAGCCAAGAAAAGGGGTTCAGCTATGGCTACACCTTC.

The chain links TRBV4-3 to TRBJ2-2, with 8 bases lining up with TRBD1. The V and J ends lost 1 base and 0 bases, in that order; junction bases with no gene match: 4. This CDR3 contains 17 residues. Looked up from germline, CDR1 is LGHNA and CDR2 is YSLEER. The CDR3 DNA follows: TGCGCCAGCAGCCAAGGGCAGGGGGCGGCGAACACCGGGGAGCTGTTTTTT. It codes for CASSQGQGAANTGELFF.

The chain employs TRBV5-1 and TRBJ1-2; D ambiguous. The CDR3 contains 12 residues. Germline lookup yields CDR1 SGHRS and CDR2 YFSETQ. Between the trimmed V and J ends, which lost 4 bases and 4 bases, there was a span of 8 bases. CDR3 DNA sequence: TGCGCCAGCAGCCCCGGAGTCTATGGCTACACCTTC. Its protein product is CASSPGVYGYTF. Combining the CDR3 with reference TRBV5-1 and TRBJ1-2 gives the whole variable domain KAGVTQTPRYLIKTRGQQVTLSCSPISGHRSVSWYQQTPGQGLQFLFEYFSETQRNKGNFPGRFSGRQFSNSRSEMNVSTLELGDSALYLCASSPGVYGYTFGSGTRLTVV.